This TCR beta chain was identified during a study of identical twins. Study results and caveats: Abundant beta clonotypes from cord blood bore fewer insertions; memory repertoires lacked this pattern. Not following the same donors, the study drew its conclusions from cross-sectional statistical analysis.

Comments on this clonotype: The antigen is unknown.

Using its own MiXCR run on the 5' RACE reads, TCRdb lists one record per CDR3 protein. The sample lists hundreds of thousands of distinct CDR3 sequences, approximately 24% seen once, with 2.9% in the top ten. The CDR3 runs to 13 residues. The germline gives CDR1 SGHTA, CDR2 FQGNSA. V gave up 5 bases and J gave up 4 bases, with 12 bases separating them. This same sample was also part of a study on T cells expressing NK-cell markers. That study adds: With respect to HCMV, most of the eight sequenced donors were seropositive, and one was seronegative.

The source of this sequence is a woman under 30 in good health. The chain combines TRBV7-2 with TRBJ2-7; D is possibly TRBD2 (5 bases). The sample consisted of CD4+ T cells sorted from blood. The CDR3 DNA reads TGTGCCAGCAGCCTCACCCGACTATACGAGCAGTACTTC. Translating it yields CASSLTRLYEQYF.